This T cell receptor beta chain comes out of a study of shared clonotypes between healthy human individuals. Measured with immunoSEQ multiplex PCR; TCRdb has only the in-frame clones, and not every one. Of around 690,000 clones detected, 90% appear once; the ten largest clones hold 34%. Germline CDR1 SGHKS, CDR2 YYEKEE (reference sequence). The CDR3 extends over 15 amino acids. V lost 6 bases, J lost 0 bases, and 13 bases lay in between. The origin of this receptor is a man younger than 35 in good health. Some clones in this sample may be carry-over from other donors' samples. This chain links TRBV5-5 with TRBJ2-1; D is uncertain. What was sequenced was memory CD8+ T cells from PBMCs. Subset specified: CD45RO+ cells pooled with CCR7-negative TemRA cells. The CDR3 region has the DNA TGTGCCAGCACCCCCGTCCCCAGCTCCTACAATGAGCAGTTCTTC. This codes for CASTPVPSSYNEQFF.